This paragraph covers one T cell receptor (beta chain) sequence. What it binds is unknown. The record originates from a study of blood T cells in healthy people across ages. Regarding the study as a whole: Across samples, TCR beta diversity tracked strongly with naive T cell percentage. Relative to aged donors, long-lived donors carried more naive CD4+ cells and displayed higher diversity. Any changes in expanded clonotypes were possibly confounded, as donor CMV status remained unknown.

Primed by a sample-barcoded 5' primer and a J-beta primer mix, a second PCR proceeded for about 7 to 11 cycles. TCRdb re-analysed the 5' RACE reads in MiXCR, keeping a single row per CDR3 protein. The table lists some 1.4 million distinct CDR3 sequences, approximately 40% of them singletons. Germline V gives CDR1 SGHAT, CDR2 FQNNGV. With V trimmed by 5 bases and J by 1 base, 6 bases remained unmatched. This CDR3 has 16 amino acids. Every sample gave at least 5 micrograms of total RNA when it was extracted. This sequence originates from a woman aged 18-35 years in good health. This chain uses TRBV11-2 with TRBJ2-3; 10 positions match TRBD2. The sample was blood. Here the CDR3 DNA reads TGTGCCAGCAGCGACCTAGCGGGAGTCGGCACAGATACGCAGTATTTT. Residues: CASSDLAGVGTDTQYF.